These T cell receptor beta chains were read from a single sample in a study of CD8 T cells in Susac syndrome. One entry per CDR3 protein results from TCRdb running MiXCR on the immunoSEQ multiplex PCR reads. The sample has fewer than 150,000 distinct CDR3 sequences; around 94% are singletons. Sequenced: CD8+ T cells from PBMCs. Receptor source: a human donor in good health. CDR3s include the opening cysteine and the closing phenylalanine or tryptophan. The D gene is left open where the match is weak. Only part of the rows carry a size: once, few, many, or a class if the clone is expanded.

-	TRBV29-1	TRBJ2-3	-	CSADTDTQYF	TGCAGCGCCGACACAGATACGCAGTATTTT
-	TRBV27	TRBJ1-5	TRBD1	CASGGGGNGPQHF	TGTGCCAGCGGAGGAGGGGGCAATGGGCCCCAGCATTTT
-	TRBV20-1	TRBJ2-7	TRBD2	CSARAGTSGIYEQYF	TGCAGTGCTAGAGCTGGGACTAGCGGTATTTACGAGCAGTACTTC
-	TRBV14	TRBJ2-3	-	CASSQVVDTQYF	TGTGCCAGCAGCCAAGTTGTGGATACGCAGTATTTT
-	TRBV20-1	TRBJ1-1	-	CSARVEYTEAFF	TGCAGTGCTAGAGTAGAGTACACTGAAGCTTTCTTT
-	TRBV18	TRBJ2-3	-	CASSPSGTDTQYF	TGTGCCAGCTCACCATCGGGGACAGATACGCAGTATTTT
-	TRBV7-6	TRBJ2-1	-	CASSLVGTEQFF	TGTGCCAGCAGCTTAGTCGGGACCGAGCAGTTCTTC
-	TRBV30	TRBJ2-1	TRBD2	CAWSEGLADNEQFF	TGTGCCTGGAGTGAGGGACTAGCGGACAATGAGCAGTTCTTC
-	TRBV28	TRBJ2-1	TRBD1	CASRLQTGGASWFF	TGTGCCAGCAGACTACAAACAGGGGGCGCTTCTTGGTTCTTC
-	TRBV7-9	TRBJ2-7	-	CASITGLGEQYF	TGTGCCAGCATAACAGGCCTGGGTGAGCAGTACTTC
-	TRBV7-2	TRBJ1-1	-	CASSLGGPGTDTEAFF	TGTGCCAGCAGCTTAGGGGGCCCAGGGACGGACACTGAAGCTTTCTTT
-	TRBV2	TRBJ2-1	-	CASSEAAGRGQREQFF	TGTGCCAGCAGTGAAGCGGCGGGGCGCGGGCAGCGAGAGCAGTTCTTC
-	TRBV11-2	TRBJ2-1	-	CASSLVTSDEQFF	TGTGCCAGCAGCTTAGTAACTTCTGATGAGCAGTTCTTC
-	TRBV21-1	TRBJ2-3	-	CASSKLGRGPSGSFSDTQYF	TGTGCCAGCAGCAAATTGGGCCGCGGTCCTAGCGGGAGTTTCTCAGATACGCAGTATTTT
-	TRBV29-1	TRBJ2-1	-	CSVQRQGNSGSNEQFF	TGCAGCGTTCAGAGACAGGGGAATAGCGGGAGCAATGAGCAGTTCTTC
-	TRBV7-2	TRBJ2-7	TRBD2	CASSTWTSGSGEQYF	TGTGCCAGCAGCACCTGGACTAGCGGGAGTGGCGAGCAGTACTTC
-	TRBV29-1	TRBJ2-3	TRBD2	CSVEAAGGLFADTQYF	TGCAGCGTTGAGGCAGCGGGAGGGTTGTTCGCAGATACGCAGTATTTT
-	TRBV19	TRBJ1-2	-	CATQEVSNYGYTF	TGTGCCACCCAGGAGGTGTCTAACTATGGCTACACCTTC
once	TRBV7-2	TRBJ2-1	TRBD2	CASSLQAGGPDEQFF	TGTGCCAGCAGCTTGCAAGCGGGAGGGCCAGATGAGCAGTTCTTC
-	TRBV20-1	TRBJ2-1	TRBD2	CSARDGTSGSNYNEQFF	TGCAGTGCTAGAGATGGGACTAGCGGGAGTAACTACAATGAGCAGTTCTTC
-	TRBV7-9	TRBJ2-3	TRBD2	CASRGGATDTQYF	TGTGCCAGCCGGGGAGGGGCAACAGATACGCAGTATTTT
-	TRBV27	TRBJ2-7	TRBD1	CASSLGPGGDEQYF	TGTGCCAGCAGTTTAGGTCCAGGGGGCGACGAGCAGTACTTC
-	TRBV29-1	TRBJ2-3	-	CSVELAGTDTQYF	TGCAGCGTTGAGTTAGCGGGCACAGATACGCAGTATTTT
few	TRBV11-3	TRBJ2-2	-	CASSDPSTGELFF	TGTGCCAGCAGCGACCCCTCCACCGGGGAGCTGTTTTTT
-	TRBV9	TRBJ1-2	-	CASSVGSYGYTF	TGTGCCAGCAGCGTAGGCAGCTATGGCTACACCTTC
-	TRBV2	TRBJ2-3	TRBD2	CASMGPGLAGTDTQYF	TGTGCCAGCATGGGACCGGGACTAGCGGGGACAGATACGCAGTATTTT
-	TRBV9	TRBJ2-7	-	CASSGPWRGGGYEQYF	TGTGCCAGCAGCGGACCCTGGCGGGGCGGAGGCTACGAGCAGTACTTC
-	TRBV30	TRBJ2-6	TRBD1	CAWSPGQGSSGANVLTF	TGTGCCTGGAGTCCGGGACAGGGGAGCTCTGGGGCCAACGTCCTGACTTTC
-	TRBV20-1	TRBJ2-1	-	CSAIVSGEQFF	TGCAGTGCTATTGTGTCCGGGGAGCAGTTCTTC
once	TRBV10-3	TRBJ2-7	-	CATRDGYEQYF	TGTGCCACCCGGGACGGCTACGAGCAGTACTTC
-	TRBV29-1	TRBJ2-7	-	CSVEEVGRADYEQYF	TGCAGCGTTGAAGAGGTAGGCAGGGCGGACTACGAGCAGTACTTC
-	TRBV20-1	TRBJ2-7	-	CSARSPPGSLYEQYF	TGCAGTGCTAGGTCGCCCCCAGGGTCGCTATACGAGCAGTACTTC
-	TRBV7-9	TRBJ1-2	-	CASSVGDHSNYGYTF	TGTGCCAGCAGCGTGGGTGACCATTCTAACTATGGCTACACCTTC
-	TRBV7-9	TRBJ2-1	-	CASSFTGAGMLFF	TGTGCCAGCAGCTTTACAGGTGCCGGGATGCTGTTCTTC
few	TRBV5-4	TRBJ1-1	-	CASSLSRDMNTEAFF	TGTGCCAGCAGCTTGAGTAGAGACATGAACACTGAAGCTTTCTTT
-	TRBV9	TRBJ2-7	-	CASSVEAGSSYEQYF	TGTGCCAGCAGCGTAGAGGCGGGGAGCTCCTACGAGCAGTACTTC
-	TRBV12-3/TRBV12-4	TRBJ2-7	TRBD1	CASGTGFHEQYF	TGTGCCAGCGGGACAGGTTTTCACGAGCAGTACTTC
-	TRBV7-9	TRBJ2-1	TRBD2	CASSFRGRFGHEQFF	TGTGCCAGCAGCTTTCGCGGGAGGTTCGGTCATGAGCAGTTCTTC
-	TRBV20-1	TRBJ2-3	TRBD1	CSARGGQAAPVSPADTQYF	TGCAGTGCTAGAGGTGGACAGGCGGCTCCGGTCTCTCCCGCAGATACGCAGTATTTT
-	TRBV20-1	TRBJ2-7	TRBD2	CSARVSERGSYEQYF	TGCAGTGCTAGAGTTTCGGAGCGGGGCTCCTACGAGCAGTACTTC
-	TRBV29-1	TRBJ2-5	-	CSVEMWAGAQETQYF	TGCAGCGTTGAAATGTGGGCAGGAGCCCAAGAGACCCAGTACTTC
-	TRBV20-1	TRBJ2-1	-	CSARDQADPYNEQFF	TGCAGTGCTAGAGATCAAGCGGACCCGTACAATGAGCAGTTCTTC
-	TRBV30	TRBJ2-7	-	CAWSGLEQYF	TGTGCCTGGAGTGGGCTCGAGCAGTACTTC
-	TRBV29-1	TRBJ2-3	-	CSVEDLGASTDTQYF	TGCAGCGTTGAAGATCTTGGGGCTTCCACAGATACGCAGTATTTT
once	TRBV7-3	TRBJ2-1	TRBD2	CASSPGTSSYYNEQFF	TGTGCCAGCAGCCCCGGGACTAGCAGCTACTACAATGAGCAGTTCTTC
once	TRBV20-1	TRBJ1-1	-	CSASERGNTEAFF	TGCAGTGCTAGCGAGCGGGGGAACACTGAAGCTTTCTTT
-	TRBV7-9	TRBJ2-6	-	CASSRGNFPSGANVLTF	TGTGCCAGCAGCCGGGGCAACTTTCCATCTGGGGCCAACGTCCTGACTTTC
-	TRBV29-1	TRBJ2-7	-	CSVRTGTQLGEQYF	TGCAGCGTGCGTACCGGGACACAGTTAGGCGAGCAGTACTTC
-	TRBV20-1	TRBJ2-3	TRBD2	CSATRLAGAADTQYF	TGCAGTGCTACCCGACTAGCGGGAGCCGCAGATACGCAGTATTTT